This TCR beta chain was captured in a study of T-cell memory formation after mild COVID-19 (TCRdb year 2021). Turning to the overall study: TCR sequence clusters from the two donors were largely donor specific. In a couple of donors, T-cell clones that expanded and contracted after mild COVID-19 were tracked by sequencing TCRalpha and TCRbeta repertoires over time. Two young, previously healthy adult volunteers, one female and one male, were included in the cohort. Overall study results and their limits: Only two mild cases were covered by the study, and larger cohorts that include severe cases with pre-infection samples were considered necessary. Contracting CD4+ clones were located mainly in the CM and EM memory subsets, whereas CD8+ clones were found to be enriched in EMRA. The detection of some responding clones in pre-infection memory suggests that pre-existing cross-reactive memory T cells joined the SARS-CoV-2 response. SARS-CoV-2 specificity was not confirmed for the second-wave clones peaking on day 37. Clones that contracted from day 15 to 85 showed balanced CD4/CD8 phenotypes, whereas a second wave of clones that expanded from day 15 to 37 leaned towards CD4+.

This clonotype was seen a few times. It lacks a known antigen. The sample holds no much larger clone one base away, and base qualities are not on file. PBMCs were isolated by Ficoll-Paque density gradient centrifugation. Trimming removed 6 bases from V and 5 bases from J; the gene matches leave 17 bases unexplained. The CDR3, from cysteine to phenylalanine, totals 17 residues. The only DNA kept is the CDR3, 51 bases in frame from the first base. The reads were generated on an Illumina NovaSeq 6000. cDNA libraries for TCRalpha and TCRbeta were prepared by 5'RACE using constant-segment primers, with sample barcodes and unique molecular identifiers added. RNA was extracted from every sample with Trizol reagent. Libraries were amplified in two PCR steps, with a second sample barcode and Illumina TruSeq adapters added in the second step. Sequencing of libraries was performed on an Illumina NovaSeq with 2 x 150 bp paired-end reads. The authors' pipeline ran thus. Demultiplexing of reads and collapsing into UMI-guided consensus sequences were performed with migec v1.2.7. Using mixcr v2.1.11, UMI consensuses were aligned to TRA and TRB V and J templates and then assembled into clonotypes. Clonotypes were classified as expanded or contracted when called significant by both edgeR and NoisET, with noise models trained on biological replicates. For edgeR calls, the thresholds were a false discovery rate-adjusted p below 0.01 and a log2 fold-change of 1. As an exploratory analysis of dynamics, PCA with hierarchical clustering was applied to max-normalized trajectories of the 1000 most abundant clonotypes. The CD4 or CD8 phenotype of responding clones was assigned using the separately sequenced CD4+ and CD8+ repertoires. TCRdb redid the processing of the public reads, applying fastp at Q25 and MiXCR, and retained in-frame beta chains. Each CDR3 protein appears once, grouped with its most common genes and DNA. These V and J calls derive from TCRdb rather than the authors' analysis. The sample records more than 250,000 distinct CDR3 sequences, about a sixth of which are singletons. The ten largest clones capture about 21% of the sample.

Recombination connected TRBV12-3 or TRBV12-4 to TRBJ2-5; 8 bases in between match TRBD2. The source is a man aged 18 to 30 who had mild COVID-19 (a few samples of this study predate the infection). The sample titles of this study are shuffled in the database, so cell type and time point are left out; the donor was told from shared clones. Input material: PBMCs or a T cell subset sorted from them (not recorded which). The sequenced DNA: TGTGCCAGCAGCCCGTTCCAGTTTAGCGGGGTAAGGGAGACCCAGTACTTC. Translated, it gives CASSPFQFSGVRETQYF.